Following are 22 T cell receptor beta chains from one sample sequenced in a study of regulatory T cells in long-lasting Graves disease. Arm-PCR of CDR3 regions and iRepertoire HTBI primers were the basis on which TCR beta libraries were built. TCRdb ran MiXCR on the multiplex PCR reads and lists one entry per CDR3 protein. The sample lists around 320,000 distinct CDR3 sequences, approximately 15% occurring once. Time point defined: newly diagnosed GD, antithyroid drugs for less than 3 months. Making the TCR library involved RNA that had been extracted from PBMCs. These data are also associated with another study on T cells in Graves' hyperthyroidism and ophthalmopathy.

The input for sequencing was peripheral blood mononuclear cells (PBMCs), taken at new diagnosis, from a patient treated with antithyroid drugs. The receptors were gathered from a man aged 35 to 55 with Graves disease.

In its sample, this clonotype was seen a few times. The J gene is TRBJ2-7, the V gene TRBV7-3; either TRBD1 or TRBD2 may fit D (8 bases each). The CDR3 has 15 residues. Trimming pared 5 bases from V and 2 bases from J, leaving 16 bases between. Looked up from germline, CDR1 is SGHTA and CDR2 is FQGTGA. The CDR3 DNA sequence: TGTGCCAGCAGCCCCGGGGGGGGACAGGCCTACGAGCAGTACTTC. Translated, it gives CASSPGGGQAYEQYF.

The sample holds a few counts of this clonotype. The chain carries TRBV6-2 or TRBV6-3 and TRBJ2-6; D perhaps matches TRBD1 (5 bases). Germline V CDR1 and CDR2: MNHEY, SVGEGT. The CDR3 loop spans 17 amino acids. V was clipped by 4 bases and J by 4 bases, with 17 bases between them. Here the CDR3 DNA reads TGTGCCAGCAGTTGGAACAGGTCCTTGGGAGGGGCCAACGTCCTGACTTTC. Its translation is CASSWNRSLGGANVLTF.

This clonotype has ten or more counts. The CDR3 nucleotides read TGCGCCAGCAGTTCGGGACGGAACTATGGCTACACCTTC. Its protein product is CASSSGRNYGYTF. The rearrangement links TRBV5-1 to TRBJ1-2; possibly TRBD1 for D (5 bases). Germline V gives CDR1 SGHRS, CDR2 YFSETQ. V was cut by 5 bases and J by 2 bases, with 10 bases left in between. CDR3 length: 13 amino acids.

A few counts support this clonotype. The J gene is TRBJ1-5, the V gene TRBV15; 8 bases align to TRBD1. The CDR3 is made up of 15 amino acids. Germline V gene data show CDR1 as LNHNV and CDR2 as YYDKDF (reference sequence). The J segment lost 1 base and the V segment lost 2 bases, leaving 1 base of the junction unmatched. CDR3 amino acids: CATSRNRGSNQPQHF. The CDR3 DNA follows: TGTGCCACCAGCAGAAACAGGGGGAGCAATCAGCCCCAGCATTTT.

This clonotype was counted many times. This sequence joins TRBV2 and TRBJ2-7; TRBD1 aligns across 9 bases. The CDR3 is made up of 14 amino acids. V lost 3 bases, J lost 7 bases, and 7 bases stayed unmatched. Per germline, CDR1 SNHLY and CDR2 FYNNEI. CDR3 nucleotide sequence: TGTGCCAGCAGTGACAGGACAGGGGTTAGTGAGCAGTACTTC. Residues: CASSDRTGVSEQYF.

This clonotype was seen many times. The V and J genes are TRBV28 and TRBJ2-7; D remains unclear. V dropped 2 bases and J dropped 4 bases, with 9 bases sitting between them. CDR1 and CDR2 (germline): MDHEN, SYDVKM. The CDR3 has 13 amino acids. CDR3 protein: CASSLGSEYEQYF. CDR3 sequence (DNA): TGTGCCAGCAGTTTAGGGTCGGAATACGAGCAGTACTTC. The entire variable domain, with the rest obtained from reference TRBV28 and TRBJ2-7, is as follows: DVKVTQSSRYLVKRTGEKVFLECVQDMDHENMFWYRQDPGLGLRLIYFSYDVKMKEKGDIPEGYSVSREKKERFSLILESASTNQTSMYLCASSLGSEYEQYFGPGTRLTVT.

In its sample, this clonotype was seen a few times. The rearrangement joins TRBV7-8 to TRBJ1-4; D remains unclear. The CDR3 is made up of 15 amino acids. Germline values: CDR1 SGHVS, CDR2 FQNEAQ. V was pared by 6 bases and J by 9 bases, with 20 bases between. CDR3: CASSFGRGLGKKLFF. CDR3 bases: TGTGCCAGCAGTTTCGGAAGAGGCCTGGGGAAAAAACTGTTTTTT. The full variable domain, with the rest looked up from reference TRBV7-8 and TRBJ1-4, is GAGVSQSPRYKVAKRGQDVALRCDPISGHVSLFWYQQALGQGPEFLTYFQNEAQLDKSGLPSDRFFAERPEGSVSTLKIQRTQQEDSAVYLCASSFGRGLGKKLFFGSGTQLSVL.

The CDR3 bases are TGCAGTGCTAGGATATATGGGGGCGGCAATCAGCCCCAGCATTTT. It is translated as CSARIYGGGNQPQHF. The chain links TRBV20-1 to TRBJ1-5, with D possibly matching TRBD1 (6 bases). CDR1 is DFQATT, CDR2 SNEGSKA, per germline (reference sequence). V lost 3 bases to trimming and J lost 2 bases, with 14 bases between them. The CDR3 has 15 amino acids.

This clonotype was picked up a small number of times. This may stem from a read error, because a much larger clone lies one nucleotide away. CDR3 residues: CAISEGYSNQPQHF. DNA for the CDR3: TGTGCCATCAGTGAGGGGTATAGCAATCAGCCCCAGCATTTT. The genes are TRBV10-3 and TRBJ1-5; unclear D gene. Germline values: CDR1 ENHRY, CDR2 SYGVKD. The V end was cut by 2 bases, the J end by 0 bases, with 5 bases between. There are 14 residues in the CDR3.

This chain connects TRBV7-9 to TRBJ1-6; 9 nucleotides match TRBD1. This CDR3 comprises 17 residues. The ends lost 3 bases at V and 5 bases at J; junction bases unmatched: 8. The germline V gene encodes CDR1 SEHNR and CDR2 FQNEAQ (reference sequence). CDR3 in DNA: TGTGCCAGCAGCTTTCGGACAGGGGAGGTGAATAATTCACCCCTCCACTTT. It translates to CASSFRTGEVNNSPLHF.

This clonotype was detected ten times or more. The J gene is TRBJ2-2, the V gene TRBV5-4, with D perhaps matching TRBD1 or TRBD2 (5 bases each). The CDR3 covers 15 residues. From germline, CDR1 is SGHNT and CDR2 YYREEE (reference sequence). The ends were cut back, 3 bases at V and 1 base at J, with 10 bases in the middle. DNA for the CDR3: TGTGCCAGCAGCTCGAGGGACGGGAACACCGGGGAGCTGTTTTTT. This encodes CASSSRDGNTGELFF.

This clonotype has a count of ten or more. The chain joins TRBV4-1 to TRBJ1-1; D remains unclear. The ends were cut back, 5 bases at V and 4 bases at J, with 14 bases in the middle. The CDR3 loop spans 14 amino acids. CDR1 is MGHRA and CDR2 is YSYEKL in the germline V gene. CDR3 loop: CASSVHPGFTEAFF. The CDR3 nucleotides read TGCGCCAGCAGCGTTCATCCAGGATTCACTGAAGCTTTCTTT.

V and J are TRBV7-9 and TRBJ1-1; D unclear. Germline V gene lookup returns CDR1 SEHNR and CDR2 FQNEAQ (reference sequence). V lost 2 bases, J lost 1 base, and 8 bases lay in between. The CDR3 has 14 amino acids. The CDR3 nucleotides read TGTGCCAGCAGCTTAACGAGGGCGAACACTGAAGCTTTCTTT. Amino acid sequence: CASSLTRANTEAFF.

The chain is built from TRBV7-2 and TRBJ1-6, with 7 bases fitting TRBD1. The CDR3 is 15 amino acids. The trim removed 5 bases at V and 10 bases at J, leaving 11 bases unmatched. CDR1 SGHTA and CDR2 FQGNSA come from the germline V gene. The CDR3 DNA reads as TGTGCCAGCAGCGATAGCCCCAGGGGGTTATCACCCCTCCACTTT. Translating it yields CASSDSPRGLSPLHF. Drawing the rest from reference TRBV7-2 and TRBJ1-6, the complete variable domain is GAGVSQSPSNKVTEKGKDVELRCDPISGHTALYWYRQSLGQGLEFLIYFQGNSAPDKSGLPSDRFSAERTGGSVSTLTIQRTQQEDSAVYLCASSDSPRGLSPLHFGNGTRLTVT.

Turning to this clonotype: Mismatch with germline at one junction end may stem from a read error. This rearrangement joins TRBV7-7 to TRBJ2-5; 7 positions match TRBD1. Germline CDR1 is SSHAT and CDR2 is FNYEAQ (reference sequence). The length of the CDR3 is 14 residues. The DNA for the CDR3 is TGTGCTAGCAGCTTAGGACAGGCCCAAGAGACCCAGTACTTC. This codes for CASSLGQAQETQYF.

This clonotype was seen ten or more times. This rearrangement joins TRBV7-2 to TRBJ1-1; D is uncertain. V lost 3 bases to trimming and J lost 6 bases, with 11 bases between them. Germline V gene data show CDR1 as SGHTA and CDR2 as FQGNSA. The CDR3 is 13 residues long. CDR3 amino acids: CASSFSTTAEAFF. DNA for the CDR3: TGTGCCAGCAGCTTCTCCACAACGGCTGAAGCTTTCTTT.

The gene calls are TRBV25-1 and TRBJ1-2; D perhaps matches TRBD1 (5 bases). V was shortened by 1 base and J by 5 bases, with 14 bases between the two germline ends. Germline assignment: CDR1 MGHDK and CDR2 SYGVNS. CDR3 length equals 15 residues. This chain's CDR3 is CASSESWGEAYGYTF. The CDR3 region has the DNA TGTGCCAGCAGTGAATCTTGGGGGGAAGCTTATGGCTACACCTTC.

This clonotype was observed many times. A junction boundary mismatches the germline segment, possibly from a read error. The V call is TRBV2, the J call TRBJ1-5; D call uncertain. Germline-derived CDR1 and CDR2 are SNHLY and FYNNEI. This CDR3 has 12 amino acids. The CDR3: CASSTHSQAQHF. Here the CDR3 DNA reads TGTGCCAGCAGCACCCACAGTCAGGCCCAGCATTTT.

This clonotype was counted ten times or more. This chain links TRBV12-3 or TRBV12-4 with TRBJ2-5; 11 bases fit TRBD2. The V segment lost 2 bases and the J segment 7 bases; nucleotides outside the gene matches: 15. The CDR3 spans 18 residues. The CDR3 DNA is TGTGCCAGCAGTTTATGGGCTAGCGGGGGGACTATCAGTGGGACCCAGTACTTC. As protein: CASSLWASGGTISGTQYF.

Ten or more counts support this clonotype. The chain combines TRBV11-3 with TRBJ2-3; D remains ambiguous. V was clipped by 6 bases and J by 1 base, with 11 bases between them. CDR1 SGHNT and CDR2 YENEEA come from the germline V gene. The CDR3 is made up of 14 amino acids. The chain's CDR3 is CASSSRHGTDTQYF. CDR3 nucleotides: TGTGCCAGCAGTTCCAGACACGGCACAGATACGCAGTATTTT.

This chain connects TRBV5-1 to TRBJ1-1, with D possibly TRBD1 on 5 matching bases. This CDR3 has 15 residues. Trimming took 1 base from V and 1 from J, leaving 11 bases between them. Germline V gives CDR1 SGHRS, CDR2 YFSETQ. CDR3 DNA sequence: TGCGCCAGCAGCTTGAGGGGAACAGAGAACACTGAAGCTTTCTTT. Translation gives CASSLRGTENTEAFF.

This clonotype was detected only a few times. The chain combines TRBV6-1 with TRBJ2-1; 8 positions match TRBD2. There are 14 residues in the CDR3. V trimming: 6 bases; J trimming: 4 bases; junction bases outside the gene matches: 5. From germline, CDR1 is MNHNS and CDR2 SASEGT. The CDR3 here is CASSRGGRYNEQFF. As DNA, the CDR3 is TGTGCCAGCAGCAGGGGCGGGAGGTACAATGAGCAGTTCTTC.